This is a list of T cell receptor beta chains from one sample in a study of human T cells and chemical hapten exposure. TCRdb re-called the RACE reads through MiXCR, storing one row per CDR3 protein. The table shows around 100,000 distinct CDR3 sequences, with approximately 11% occurring only once. The sequencing used whole blood, collected in connection with sensitization to the hapten diphenylcyclopropenone (DPC). Receptors originate from a woman aged 40 to 50 with alopecia areata. Some clones in this sample may be carry-over from other donors' samples. Each CDR3 is given with its conserved first and last residue. A D gene is named only where the DNA matches it firmly. Some rows mark clone size as missing; the rest say once, few, many or name a class of expanded clone.

j_gene,abundance,v_gene,d_gene,CDR3nt,CDR3aa
TRBJ2-5,many,TRBV24-1,NA,TGTGCCACCAGTGACCGCCAAGAGACCCAGTACTTC,CATSDRQETQYF
TRBJ2-2,few,TRBV29-1,TRBD1,TGCAGCGTTGAGGTGACAGGGGCCGGGGAGCTGTTTTTT,CSVEVTGAGELFF
TRBJ2-4,many,TRBV14,NA,TGTGCCAGCAGCCCCGGGCAGGGGTACGCCAAAAACATTCAGTACTTC,CASSPGQGYAKNIQYF
TRBJ2-1,many,TRBV3-1,TRBD2,TGTGCCAGCAGCCAAGGGCGGGGGGGAAGCGAGCAGTTCTTC,CASSQGRGGSEQFF
TRBJ2-5,many,TRBV12-3/TRBV12-4,TRBD2,TGTGCCAGCCGGGGGGGAACAGAGACCCAGTACTTC,CASRGGTETQYF
TRBJ1-6,many,TRBV20-1,TRBD1,TGCAGTGCCCGAGGGACAGGGGGAAGGAATTCACCCCTCCACTTT,CSARGTGGRNSPLHF
TRBJ2-1,NA,TRBV29-1,TRBD2,TGCAGCGTGGGGACTAGCGGGACTGGGTTCTTC,CSVGTSGTGFF
TRBJ2-2,few,TRBV20-1,NA,TGCAGTGCTAGTCCCTCGAGCCGGAGGAACACCGGGGAGCTGTTTTTT,CSASPSSRRNTGELFF
TRBJ1-3,many,TRBV3-1,NA,TGTGCCAGCAGCCAAGTCCGGCGCTCTGGAAACACCATATATTTT,CASSQVRRSGNTIYF
TRBJ2-7,NA,TRBV7-2,TRBD1,TGTGCCAGCAGACCAACAGGGGGCACCTACGAGCAGTACTTC,CASRPTGGTYEQYF
TRBJ1-2,NA,TRBV4-1,NA,TGCGCCAGCAGCCAAGCTTGGCAGACTAACTATGGCTACACCTTC,CASSQAWQTNYGYTF
TRBJ2-7,few,TRBV7-2,TRBD2,TGTGCCAGCAGCTTATCGGGACTAGCGGGAGATCCCTACGAGCAGTACTTC,CASSLSGLAGDPYEQYF
TRBJ1-1,many,TRBV20-1,NA,TGCAGTGCTAGGCGGGGCAGGACTGAAGCTTTCTTT,CSARRGRTEAFF
TRBJ1-1,NA,TRBV3-1,NA,TGTGCCAGCAGCCCCACCGACAGGTACTACACTGAAGCTTTCTTT,CASSPTDRYYTEAFF
TRBJ2-5,few,TRBV11-2,TRBD1,TGTGCCAGCAGCTTACTATCCGGGACAGGGTTCCAAGAGACCCAGTACTTC,CASSLLSGTGFQETQYF
TRBJ2-1,many,TRBV5-5,TRBD2,TGTGCCAGCAGGACTAGCGGGAGAGATGAGCAGTTCTTC,CASRTSGRDEQFF
TRBJ2-1,few,TRBV4-3,NA,TGCGCCAGCAGCCAAGATTTTGCCGGGAGTGCCTACAATGAGCAGTTCTTC,CASSQDFAGSAYNEQFF
TRBJ1-1,NA,TRBV29-1,NA,TGCAGCGTTGACCTGGCGAGGGGGAACACTGAAGCTTTCTTT,CSVDLARGNTEAFF
TRBJ2-3,few,TRBV7-2,TRBD2,TGTGCCAGCAGCTACGCGCTAGCGGGGGCCTACACAGATACGCAGTATTTT,CASSYALAGAYTDTQYF
TRBJ2-7,few,TRBV18,NA,TGTGCCAGCTCACCTCCGGGACTGCCTTCCTACGAGCAGTACTTC,CASSPPGLPSYEQYF
TRBJ2-4,few,TRBV7-3,NA,TGTGCCAGCAGCTCAGGGCAGAAAAACATTCAGTACTTC,CASSSGQKNIQYF
TRBJ2-1,many,TRBV19,TRBD2,TGTGCCAGTAGTGTGGGACTAGAGGCTGAGCAGTTCTTC,CASSVGLEAEQFF
TRBJ2-7,few,TRBV5-1,TRBD2,TGCGCCAGCAGCCCGGGACTATACGGCGAGCAGTACTTC,CASSPGLYGEQYF
TRBJ1-3,few,TRBV18,NA,TGTGCCAGCTCACCACTAAAAAGGGACTCTGGAAACACCATATATTTT,CASSPLKRDSGNTIYF
TRBJ2-3,few,TRBV5-1,TRBD1,TGCGCCAGCAGCTTGGATGGACAGGGTGCAGATACGCAGTATTTT,CASSLDGQGADTQYF
TRBJ2-3,few,TRBV11-2,NA,TGTGCCAGCAGCTCACAGGGCATCCCCACAGATACGCAGTATTTT,CASSSQGIPTDTQYF
TRBJ2-5,NA,TRBV12-3/TRBV12-4,NA,TGTGCCAGCACTACAGGGATCTTACAAGAGACCCAGTACTTC,CASTTGILQETQYF
TRBJ2-2,few,TRBV5-4,TRBD1,TGTGCCAGCAGCCGAACCCCAGGGGGAGAGACCGGGGAGCTGTTTTTT,CASSRTPGGETGELFF
TRBJ1-2,NA,TRBV27,NA,TGTGCCAGCAGTTTATCGTCGGGGGACGGCCGACCTAACTATGGCTACACCTTC,CASSLSSGDGRPNYGYTF
TRBJ1-4,NA,TRBV4-2,NA,TGTGCCAGCAGCCCCCCGGGCGATGAAAAACTGTTTTTT,CASSPPGDEKLFF
TRBJ1-1,NA,TRBV7-8,NA,TGTGCCAGCAGCCTGGAGGGGCGGACTGAAGCTTTCTTT,CASSLEGRTEAFF
TRBJ2-3,many,TRBV4-2,TRBD2,TGTGCCAGCAGCCAAGAGGCTAGCGGCCGCACAGATACGCAGTATTTT,CASSQEASGRTDTQYF
TRBJ2-2,NA,TRBV7-2,TRBD2,TGTGCCAGCAGCCCTAGCGGGAGGGCCGGCGGGGAGCTGTTTTTT,CASSPSGRAGGELFF
TRBJ2-1,NA,TRBV5-6,TRBD2,TGTGCCAGCAGCTTGGGCGCAGCGGGAATCAAGAATGAGCAGTTCTTC,CASSLGAAGIKNEQFF
TRBJ2-5,many,TRBV6-2/TRBV6-3,NA,TGTGCCAGCAGTTCGACTAGAAACCGAGAGACCCAGTACTTC,CASSSTRNRETQYF
TRBJ2-1,NA,TRBV10-1,NA,TGCGCCAGCAGTGAGGACAGGTACAATGAGCAGTTCTTC,CASSEDRYNEQFF
TRBJ2-1,few,TRBV4-2,NA,TGTGCCAGCAGCCCCGCCGGAGGGAGTCTGTACAATGAGCAGTTCTTC,CASSPAGGSLYNEQFF
TRBJ2-3,many,TRBV29-1,TRBD2,TGCAGCTGCGGGACTAGCGGGAAGTCAGATACGCAGTATTTT,CSCGTSGKSDTQYF
TRBJ1-5,many,TRBV6-2/TRBV6-3,TRBD1,TGTGCCAGCAGCCAGGGACAGAACAATCAGCCCCAGCATTTT,CASSQGQNNQPQHF
TRBJ2-5,NA,TRBV7-6,TRBD2,TGTGCCAGCAGCGTCAGATGGGCGGGAGCGCTAGAGACCCAGTACTTC,CASSVRWAGALETQYF
TRBJ2-5,NA,TRBV5-1,NA,TGCGCCAGCAGCTTCGAGGAGACCCAGTACTTC,CASSFEETQYF
TRBJ2-2,few,TRBV5-4,TRBD2,TGTGCCAGCAGCTGGGGACTAGCAAAGACCGGGGAGCTGTTTTTT,CASSWGLAKTGELFF
TRBJ1-5,NA,TRBV20-1,TRBD1,TGCAGTGCCCTCCCGGGACAGGGCGGTAATCAGCCCCAGCATTTT,CSALPGQGGNQPQHF
TRBJ2-3,NA,TRBV6-6,NA,TGTGCCAGCAGCCCCGGGGCCCGCGCAGATACGCAGTATTTT,CASSPGARADTQYF
TRBJ1-2,NA,TRBV7-3,NA,TGTGCCAGCAGCTTATCCTCAGGGGAGGCTCGAAATGGCTACACCTTC,CASSLSSGEARNGYTF
TRBJ2-3,NA,TRBV27,NA,TGTGCCAGCAGTTTAGGGTCTTTCACAGATACGCAGTATTTT,CASSLGSFTDTQYF
TRBJ1-2,many,TRBV5-4,NA,TGTGCCAGCAGCTCCGACAGGTCCCACTATGGCTACACCTTC,CASSSDRSHYGYTF
TRBJ2-6,NA,TRBV11-2,NA,TGTGCCAGCAGCCCGCTAGGGTTGGGGGCCAACGTCCTGACTTTC,CASSPLGLGANVLTF
TRBJ2-1,NA,TRBV11-2,TRBD2,TGTGCCAGCAGTATTAGGGCGGGGGGCTCCTACAATGAGCAGTTCTTC,CASSIRAGGSYNEQFF
TRBJ1-3,few,TRBV9,NA,TGTGCCAGCAGCGTACTGGCCAGGCGCTCTGGAAACACCATATATTTT,CASSVLARRSGNTIYF
TRBJ2-7,many,TRBV4-1,NA,TGCGCCAGCAGCCTAGCGTTTTCCTACGAGCAGTACTTC,CASSLAFSYEQYF
TRBJ2-1,NA,TRBV7-9,TRBD1,TGTGCCAGCAGCCCGCGGGGGAGCGGGACAGGGGGGAATGAGCAGTTCTTC,CASSPRGSGTGGNEQFF
TRBJ2-3,NA,TRBV20-1,NA,TGCAGTGCCTTCGCCTTTGGGGTGACCACAGATACGCAGTATTTT,CSAFAFGVTTDTQYF
TRBJ2-1,few,TRBV28,NA,TGTGCCAGCAGCACGGATTTCCGCTCCTACAATGAGCAGTTCTTC,CASSTDFRSYNEQFF
TRBJ1-4,many,TRBV6-5,NA,TGTGCCAGCAGTTACTCACGATTTAATGAAAAACTGTTTTTT,CASSYSRFNEKLFF
TRBJ2-1,NA,TRBV12-3/TRBV12-4,TRBD2,TGTGCCAGCAGTTGGACTAGCGGCAATGAGCAGTTCTTC,CASSWTSGNEQFF
TRBJ2-2,few,TRBV25-1,TRBD1,TGTGCCAGCAGTGTGACAGGGGCCGCCGGGGAGCTGTTTTTT,CASSVTGAAGELFF
TRBJ1-4,many,TRBV6-6,NA,TGTGCCAGCAGTTACTCGCCCACGGACGGAAAGAATGAAAAACTGTTTTTT,CASSYSPTDGKNEKLFF
TRBJ2-1,few,TRBV9,TRBD2,TGTGCCAGCAGCGCTGGGGGTAGCGGGGAGGGTGAGCAGTTCTTC,CASSAGGSGEGEQFF
TRBJ2-1,NA,TRBV20-1,TRBD2,TGCAGTGTTGAGTCCCGAGCGGGAGGGCCTTACAATGAGCAGTTCTTC,CSVESRAGGPYNEQFF